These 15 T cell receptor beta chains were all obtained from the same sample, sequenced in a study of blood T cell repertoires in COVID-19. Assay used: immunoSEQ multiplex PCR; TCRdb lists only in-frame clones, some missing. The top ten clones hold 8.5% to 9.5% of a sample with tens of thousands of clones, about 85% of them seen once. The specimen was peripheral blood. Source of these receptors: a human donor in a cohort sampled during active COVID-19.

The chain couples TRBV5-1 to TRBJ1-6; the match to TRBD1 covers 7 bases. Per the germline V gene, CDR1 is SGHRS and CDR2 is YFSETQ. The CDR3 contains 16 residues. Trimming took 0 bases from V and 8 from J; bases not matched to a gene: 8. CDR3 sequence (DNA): TGCGCCAGCAGCTTGGAAGTTAGGGGACAGTATTCACCCCTCCACTTT. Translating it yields CASSLEVRGQYSPLHF.

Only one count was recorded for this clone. The CDR3 bases are TGCGCCAGCATGTTTCGGGCCGGGGAGCTGTTTTTT. Translated, it gives CASMFRAGELFF. The chain uses TRBV10-2 and TRBJ2-2; D unresolved. The CDR3 contains 12 residues. V was cut by 7 bases and J by 6 bases, with 9 bases left in between. CDR1 and CDR2 (germline): WSHSY, SAAADI.

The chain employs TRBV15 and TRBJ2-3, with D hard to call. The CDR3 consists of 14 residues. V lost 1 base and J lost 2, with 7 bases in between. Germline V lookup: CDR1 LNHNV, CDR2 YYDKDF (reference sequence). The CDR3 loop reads CATSRVQPTDTQYF. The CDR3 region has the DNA TGTGCCACCAGCAGAGTACAGCCCACAGATACGCAGTATTTT.

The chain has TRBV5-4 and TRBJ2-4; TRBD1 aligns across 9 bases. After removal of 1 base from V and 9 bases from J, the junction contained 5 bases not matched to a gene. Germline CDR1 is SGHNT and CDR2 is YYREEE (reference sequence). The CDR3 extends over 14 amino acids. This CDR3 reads CASSLRGQGSIQYF. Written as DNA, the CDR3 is TGTGCCAGCAGCTTGCGCGGACAGGGGTCCATTCAGTACTTC.

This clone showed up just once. Here the CDR3 reads CASSESSYEQYF. The CDR3 DNA is TGTGCCAGCAGCGAATCATCCTACGAGCAGTACTTC. The rearrangement links TRBV2 to TRBJ2-7; unclear D gene. V shed 6 bases and J shed 1 base, with 7 bases lying between them. Looked up from germline, CDR1 is SNHLY and CDR2 is FYNNEI. The CDR3 sequence is 12 residues long.

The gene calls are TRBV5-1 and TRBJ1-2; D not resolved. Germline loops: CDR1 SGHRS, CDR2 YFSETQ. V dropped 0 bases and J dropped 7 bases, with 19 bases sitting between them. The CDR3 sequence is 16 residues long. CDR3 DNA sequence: TGCGCCAGCAGCTTGGACGGCAGGCCGAACGTGGGTGGCTACACCTTC. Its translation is CASSLDGRPNVGGYTF.

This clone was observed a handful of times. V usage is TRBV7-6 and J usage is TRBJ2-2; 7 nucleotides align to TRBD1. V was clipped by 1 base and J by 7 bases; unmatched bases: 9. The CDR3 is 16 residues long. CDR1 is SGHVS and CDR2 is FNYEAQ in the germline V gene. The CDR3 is CASSLGNTGDGGELFF. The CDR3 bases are TGTGCCAGCAGCTTAGGGAATACAGGGGATGGCGGGGAGCTGTTTTTT.

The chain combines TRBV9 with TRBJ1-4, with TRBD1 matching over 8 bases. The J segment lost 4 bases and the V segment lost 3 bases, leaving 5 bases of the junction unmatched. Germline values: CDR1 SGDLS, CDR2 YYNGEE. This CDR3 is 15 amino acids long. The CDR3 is CASSEGTGLNEKLFF. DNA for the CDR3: TGTGCCAGCAGCGAGGGGACAGGCCTTAATGAAAAACTGTTTTTT.

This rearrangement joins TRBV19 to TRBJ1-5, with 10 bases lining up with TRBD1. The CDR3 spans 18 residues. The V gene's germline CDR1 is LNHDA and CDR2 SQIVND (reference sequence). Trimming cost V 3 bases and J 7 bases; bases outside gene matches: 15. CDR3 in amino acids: CASSISRYGGQGLQPQHF. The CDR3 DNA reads TGTGCCAGTAGTATTTCCCGGTATGGGGGACAGGGGCTCCAGCCCCAGCATTTT.

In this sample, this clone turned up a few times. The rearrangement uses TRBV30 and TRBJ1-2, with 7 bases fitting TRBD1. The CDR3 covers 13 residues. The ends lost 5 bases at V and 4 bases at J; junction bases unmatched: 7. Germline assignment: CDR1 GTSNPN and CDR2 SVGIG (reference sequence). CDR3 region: CAWGRDRPYGYTF. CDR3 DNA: TGTGCCTGGGGGCGGGACAGACCCTATGGCTACACCTTC.

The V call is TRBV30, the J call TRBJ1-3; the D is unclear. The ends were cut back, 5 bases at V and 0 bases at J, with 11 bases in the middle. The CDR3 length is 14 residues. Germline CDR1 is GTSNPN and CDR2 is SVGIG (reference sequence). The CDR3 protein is CAWAAGSSGNTIYF. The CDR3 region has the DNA TGTGCCTGGGCGGCGGGGAGCTCTGGAAACACCATATATTTT.

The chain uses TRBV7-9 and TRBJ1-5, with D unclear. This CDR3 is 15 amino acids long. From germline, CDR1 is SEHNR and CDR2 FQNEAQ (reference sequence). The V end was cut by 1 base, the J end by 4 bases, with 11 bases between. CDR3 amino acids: CASSLDAEPNQPQHF. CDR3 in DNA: TGTGCCAGCAGCTTAGATGCGGAACCGAATCAGCCCCAGCATTTT.

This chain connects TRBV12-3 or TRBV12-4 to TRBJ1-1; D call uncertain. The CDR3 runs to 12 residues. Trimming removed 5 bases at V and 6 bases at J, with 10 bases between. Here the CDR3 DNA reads TGTGCCAGCAGTCCGAGCAAGCCTGAAGCTTTCTTT. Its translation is CASSPSKPEAFF.

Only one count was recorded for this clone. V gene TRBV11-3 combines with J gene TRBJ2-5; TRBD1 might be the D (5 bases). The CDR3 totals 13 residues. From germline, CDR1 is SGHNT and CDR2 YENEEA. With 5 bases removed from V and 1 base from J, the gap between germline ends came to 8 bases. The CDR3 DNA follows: TGTGCCAGCAGCCGCAGGGCCCAAGAGACCCAGTACTTC. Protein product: CASSRRAQETQYF.

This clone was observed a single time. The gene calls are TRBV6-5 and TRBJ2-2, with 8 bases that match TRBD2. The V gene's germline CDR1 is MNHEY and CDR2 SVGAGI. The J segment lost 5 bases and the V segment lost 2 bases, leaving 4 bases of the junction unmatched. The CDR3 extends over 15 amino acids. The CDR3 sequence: CASSYDLAGTGELFF. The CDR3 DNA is TGTGCCAGCAGTTACGATCTAGCGGGTACCGGGGAGCTGTTTTTT.